This T cell receptor (beta chain) was captured in a study of CD8+CD57+ T cells in acquired aplastic anemia. Study as a whole: DNA recovered from sorted CD4+ and CD8+ cells had a mean of around 3.2 ug. On average, healthy donors gave some 11 million reads for CD4+ cells.

Investigators profiled TCR beta VDJ and CDR3 from genomic DNA template. In TCRdb, the reads were re-called with MiXCR into one record per CDR3 protein. This sample has about 180,000 distinct CDR3 sequences; about 47% occur once, and the top ten carry 2.9%. A few counts support this clonotype. Its specificity is unknown. General study results and limits: Between patients and controls, around 31 CD8+ CDR3 sequences were found in common. Significance was not reached for CD8+ Simpson's diversity between patients and controls.

What was sequenced was sorted CD4+, CD8+, or CD8+CD57+ T cells (not recorded which) from PBMCs. The source of this sequence is a human donor in good health.

The DNA for the CDR3 is TGTGCCAGCAGCTTAGTAACTAGCGGACGCTCCTACAATGAGCAGTTCTTC. The encoded protein is CASSLVTSGRSYNEQFF. The gene calls are TRBV7-2 and TRBJ2-1, with 8 bases that match TRBD2. The CDR3 is 17 residues long. J gave up 0 bases and V 1 base, and 5 bases lay outside the gene matches. Germline CDR1 reads SGHTA; CDR2 reads FQGNSA.